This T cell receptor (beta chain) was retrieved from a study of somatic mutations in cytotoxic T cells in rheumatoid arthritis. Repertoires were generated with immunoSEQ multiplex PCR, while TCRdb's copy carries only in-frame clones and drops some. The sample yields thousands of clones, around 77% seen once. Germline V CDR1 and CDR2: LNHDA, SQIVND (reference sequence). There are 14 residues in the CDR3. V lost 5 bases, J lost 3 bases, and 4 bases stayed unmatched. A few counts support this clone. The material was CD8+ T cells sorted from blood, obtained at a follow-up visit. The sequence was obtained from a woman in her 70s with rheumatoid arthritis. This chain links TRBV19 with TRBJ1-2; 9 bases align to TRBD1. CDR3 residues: CASSVQGAYYGYTF. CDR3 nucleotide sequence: TGTGCCAGTAGTGTACAGGGGGCTTACTATGGCTACACCTTC.